Listed here are 4 T cell receptor beta chains from one sample, sequenced in a study of CD8 T cells in Susac syndrome. With random hexamers, reverse transcription was performed on roughly 0.5 to 1 ug of RNA. MiXCR, applied by TCRdb to the immunoSEQ multiplex PCR reads, yields one record per CDR3 protein. Here the sample spans more than 70,000 distinct CDR3 sequences, roughly 93% being singletons. Specimen: CD8+ T cells from PBMCs. These receptors were obtained from a human donor in good health.

The DNA for the CDR3 is TGTGCCAGCAGTTTAGCGGCAGGGGAGCGCAATCAGCCCCAGCATTTT. Protein sequence: CASSLAAGERNQPQHF. The V call is TRBV27, the J call TRBJ1-5, with D possibly being TRBD1 (6 bases). V lost 2 bases to trimming and J lost 2 bases, with 13 bases between them. The CDR3 contains 16 residues. Per germline, CDR1 MNHEY and CDR2 SMNVEV (reference sequence).

Written as DNA, the CDR3 is TGTGCCAGCAGTTCAAGCGTTCGACAGGGGATGCCCCAGCATTTT. Translated: CASSSSVRQGMPQHF. The chain has TRBV6-5 and TRBJ1-5, with 8 nucleotides matching TRBD1. V lost 4 bases to trimming and J lost 9 bases; unmatched junction nucleotides: 11. Germline loops: CDR1 MNHEY, CDR2 SVGAGI. CDR3 length: 15 amino acids.

The CDR3 nucleotides are TGTGCCAGCAGCTGGGGGACAGGGTTCACCGGGGAGCTGTTTTTT. This codes for CASSWGTGFTGELFF. The V and J genes are TRBV5-6 and TRBJ2-2, with 9 bases that match TRBD1. The germline CDR1 and CDR2 sequences are SGHDT and YYEEEE. V lost 3 bases to trimming and J lost 4 bases; unmatched junction nucleotides: 4. There are 15 residues in the CDR3.

This clonotype was seen a handful of times. The V call is TRBV3-1, the J call TRBJ1-1; D possibly corresponds to TRBD1 (5 bases). The V gene's germline CDR1 is LGHDT and CDR2 YNNKEL (reference sequence). The CDR3 has 12 residues. Trimming took 7 bases from V and 5 from J, leaving 11 bases between them. CDR3 nucleotides: TGTGCCAGCACTCTCGGGGGTACTGAAGCTTTCTTT. Its protein is CASTLGGTEAFF.